The entry that follows covers one T cell receptor beta chain sequence. Antigen specificity is unknown. Germline V gives CDR1 SGHDT, CDR2 YYEEEE. V dropped 0 bases and J dropped 3 bases, with 16 bases sitting between them. CDR3 size: 16 residues. The sample comes from a study of T cell therapy after organ transplantation. Overall study: Therapy products were autologous CMV-specific T cells, peptide-expanded for 2 to 3 weeks. Blood for the long-term post-therapy sample came 20 to 29 weeks after therapy.

The table came from immunoSEQ multiplex PCR; TCRdb's copy has only in-frame clones and leaves some out. This sample has about 15,000 clones, with roughly 85% found just once. Study conclusions and caveats: Minimal repertoire change after therapy followed marked pretherapy expansions in nonresponders.

Noted time point: 20-29 weeks after completion of therapy. These transplant recipients had drug-resistant or recurrent cytomegalovirus infection. This chain connects TRBV5-6 to TRBJ2-7; the D gene is possibly TRBD2 (5 bases). The receptor's source is a human patient who had received a solid organ transplant and had CMV disease. Among the T cells, some may be from the graft donor. The sample consisted of CD8+ T cells from blood, taken after autologous CMV-specific T cell therapy. For the CDR3, the DNA is TGTGCCAGCAGCTTGGCCAACTGGGGAGCCCGCTACGAGCAGTACTTC. It is translated as CASSLANWGARYEQYF.